A selection of T cell receptor beta chains follows, all from one sample in a study of blood T cell repertoires in COVID-19. Measured with immunoSEQ multiplex PCR; TCRdb has only the in-frame clones, and not every one. The sample has 200,000 to 250,000 clones, roughly 80% seen once. Sample: peripheral blood. These receptors were taken from a woman of 80 years or more with active or convalescent COVID-19. The CDR3 runs from the conserved cysteine through the conserved F or W. D genes are given only for firm matches. Part of the rows lack a size; the others show once, few, many or a class for expanded clones.

TRBV7-6	TRBD1	.	TRBJ1-1	CASSSDRGSIPEAFF	TGTGCCAGCAGCTCCGACAGGGGGAGTATTCCTGAAGCTTTCTTT
TRBV5-1	TRBD1	.	TRBJ1-1	CASSLAPGGSEAFF	TGCGCCAGCAGCTTGGCTCCAGGGGGGTCTGAAGCTTTCTTT
TRBV7-2	.	.	TRBJ2-2	CASSPRDNWSGELFF	TGTGCCAGCAGCCCCCGGGACAACTGGTCCGGGGAGCTGTTTTTT
TRBV21-1	.	many	TRBJ2-7	CASSKGTNFYYEQYF	TGTGCCAGCAGCAAAGGAACCAACTTCTACTACGAGCAGTACTTC
TRBV7-2	.	.	TRBJ1-3	CASSPGTRGNTIYF	TGTGCCAGCAGCCCCGGGACACGGGGAAACACCATATATTTT
TRBV9	.	.	TRBJ2-5	CASSQGLQETQYF	TGTGCCAGCAGCCAAGGACTACAAGAGACCCAGTACTTC
TRBV6-5	.	.	TRBJ2-7	CASSTTGSYEQYF	TGTGCCAGCAGTACTACCGGTTCCTACGAGCAGTACTTC
TRBV7-2	TRBD2	.	TRBJ2-1	CASSLAGGGLYNEQFF	TGTGCCAGCAGCTTAGCCGGCGGGGGGCTTTACAATGAGCAGTTCTTC
TRBV9	TRBD1	.	TRBJ1-6	CASSANRPTGNNSPLHF	TGTGCCAGCAGCGCAAATCGACCGACAGGGAATAATTCACCCCTCCACTTT
TRBV2	TRBD1	.	TRBJ1-5	CASSEAPGGAWNQPQHF	TGTGCCAGCAGTGAAGCGCCAGGGGGCGCATGGAATCAGCCCCAGCATTTT
TRBV6-2/TRBV6-3	.	.	TRBJ2-2	CASSYAGADTGELFF	TGTGCCAGCAGTTACGCGGGGGCCGACACCGGGGAGCTGTTTTTT
TRBV19	.	.	TRBJ2-3	CASRRHTSQDTQYF	TGTGCCAGTAGGAGACATACCTCACAAGATACGCAGTATTTT
TRBV6-2/TRBV6-3	.	.	TRBJ2-1	CASSLGVGQFF	TGTGCCAGCAGTCTAGGGGTGGGGCAGTTCTTC
TRBV18	.	.	TRBJ2-3	CASSTTGLSTDTQYF	TGTGCCAGCTCAACGACAGGCCTAAGCACAGATACGCAGTATTTT
TRBV5-1	.	.	TRBJ1-3	CASSLRGSGNTIYF	TGCGCCAGCAGCTTGAGAGGCTCTGGAAACACCATATATTTT
TRBV10-3	TRBD1	.	TRBJ1-2	CAITDQGEEGYTF	TGTGCCATCACTGACCAGGGGGAAGAAGGCTACACCTTC
TRBV4-1	.	few	TRBJ1-2	CASSQEGGAGGYTF	TGCGCCAGCAGCCAAGAGGGAGGGGCAGGCGGCTACACCTTC
TRBV7-2	TRBD1	.	TRBJ2-3	CASSLVGTGGWWAQYF	TGTGCCAGCAGCTTAGTAGGGACAGGGGGCTGGTGGGCGCAGTATTTT
TRBV5-1	.	.	TRBJ2-1	CASSPQVYEQFF	TGCGCCAGCAGCCCACAGGTTTATGAGCAGTTCTTC
TRBV25-1	TRBD2	.	TRBJ2-1	CASRPGTSGSRFF	TGTGCCAGCAGACCCGGGACTAGCGGGAGTAGGTTCTTC
TRBV12-5	TRBD1	.	TRBJ2-7	CASGPQGTGPYEQYF	TGTGCTAGTGGTCCACAGGGGACAGGACCCTACGAGCAGTACTTC
TRBV30	TRBD1	.	TRBJ1-5	CAWSLGQFYQPQHF	TGTGCCTGGAGCCTGGGACAGTTTTATCAGCCCCAGCATTTT
TRBV6-2/TRBV6-3	.	once	TRBJ2-7	CASSYERGAYEQYF	TGTGCCAGCAGTTACGAACGGGGGGCGTACGAGCAGTACTTC